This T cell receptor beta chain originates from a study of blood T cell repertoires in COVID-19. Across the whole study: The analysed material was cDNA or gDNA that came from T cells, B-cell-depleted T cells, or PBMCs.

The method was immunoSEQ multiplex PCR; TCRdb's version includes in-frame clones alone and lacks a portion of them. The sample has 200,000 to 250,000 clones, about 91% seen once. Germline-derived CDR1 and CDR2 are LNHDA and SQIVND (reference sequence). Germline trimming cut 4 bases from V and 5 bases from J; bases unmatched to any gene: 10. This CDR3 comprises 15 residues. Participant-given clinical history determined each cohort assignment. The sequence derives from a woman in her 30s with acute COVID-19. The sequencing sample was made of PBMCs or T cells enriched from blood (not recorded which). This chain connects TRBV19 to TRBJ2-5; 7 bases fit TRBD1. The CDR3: CASSTHRGTVETQYF. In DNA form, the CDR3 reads TGTGCCAGTAGTACTCACAGGGGAACCGTGGAGACCCAGTACTTC.